This TCR beta chain was retrieved from a study of vaccination effects on CD4 cells after COVID-19. About the research overall: After the second dose, samples were taken at median day 72.

Germline CDR1 and CDR2: MNHEY and SMNVEV (reference sequence). Deletions cut 5 bases from V and 9 bases from J, with 29 bases between. The CDR3 covers 18 residues. The method was immunoSEQ multiplex PCR; TCRdb's version includes in-frame clones alone and lacks a portion of them. Among roughly 24,000 clones listed, around 77% were seen once. A note on this clone: Antigen specificity is unknown.

Ahead of sequencing, the ViraFEST assay grew antigen-specific CD4+ T cells using viral peptide pools. CD4+ T cell isolation took place after 10 days of culture. The vaccine given was either BNT162b2 or mRNA-1273, in two doses. Sequenced material: CD4+ T cells from PBMCs cultured with HCoV-NL63 spike peptides, taken after COVID-19 vaccination. The chain couples TRBV27 to TRBJ2-1; D tentatively fits TRBD1 or TRBD2 (6 bases each). The TCR comes from a human donor who received a COVID-19 vaccine. CDR3 in amino acids: CASSLSIAAGKGGSEQFF. The CDR3 coding sequence is TGTGCCAGCAGTCTTAGTATAGCAGCGGGTAAGGGGGGTAGTGAGCAGTTCTTC.